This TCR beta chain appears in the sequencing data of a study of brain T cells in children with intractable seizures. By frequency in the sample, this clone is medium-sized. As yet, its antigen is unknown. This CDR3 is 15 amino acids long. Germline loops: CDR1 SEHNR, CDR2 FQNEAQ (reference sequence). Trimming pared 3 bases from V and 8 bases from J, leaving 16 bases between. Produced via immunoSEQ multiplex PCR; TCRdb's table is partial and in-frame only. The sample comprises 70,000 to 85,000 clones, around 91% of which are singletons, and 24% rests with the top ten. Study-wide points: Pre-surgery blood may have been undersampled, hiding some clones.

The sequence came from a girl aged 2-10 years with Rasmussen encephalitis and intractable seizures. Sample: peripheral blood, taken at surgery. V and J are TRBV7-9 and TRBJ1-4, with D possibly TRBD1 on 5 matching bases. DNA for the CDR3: TGTGCCAGCAGCTTGGATGGGGGATTAAGGGAAAAACTGTTTTTT. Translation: CASSLDGGLREKLFF.